These 32 T cell receptor beta chains were sequenced from one sample in a study of T cell clonality in common variable immunodeficiency. Antigens of these TCRs are unknown. Assay: immunoSEQ multiplex PCR; the TCRdb copy retains only in-frame clones and omits some. The sample has about 32,000 clones, none seen only once. Study results and caveats: Fewer deletions and N-nucleotide insertions were reportedly seen in common variable immunodeficiency TCR beta sequences.

The source material was peripheral blood mononuclear cells. All receptors come from a human donor with common variable immunodeficiency.

Worth noting for this clone: The CDR3 end falls 3 residues outside the read, so it is completed with the germline J gene. The chain employs TRBV18 and TRBJ1-1, with D unclear. With 0 bases removed from V and 7 bases from J, the gap between germline ends came to 15 bases. The germline gives CDR1 KGHSH, CDR2 LQKENI. The CDR3 extends over 15 amino acids. The CDR3 spells CASSPPERIAGEAFF. Partial CDR3 DNA: TGTGCCAGCTCACCACCGGAGAGGATTGCAGGTGAA.

With regard to this clone: An end of the junction differs from the germline gene, which may be a read error. Coverage ceases 3 residues before the CDR3 finishes, and the germline J gene fills in the end. The gene calls are TRBV10-2 and TRBJ2-1; TRBD2 matches 9 bases. Germline V gives CDR1 WSHSY, CDR2 SAAADI. This CDR3 contains 14 residues. The CDR3 region is CASGDLAGSGEQFF. The part of the CDR3 DNA that was read is TGCGCCAGCGGTGATCTAGCGGGGTCCGGTGAG.

Comment on this clone: The CDR3 goes on 3 residues after the read ends, and that part is filled in from the germline J gene. V and J are TRBV11-3 and TRBJ2-7; TRBD2 might be the D (5 bases). Looked up from germline, CDR1 is SGHNT and CDR2 is YENEEA. The CDR3 sequence is 15 residues long. Trimming pared 7 bases from V and 0 bases from J, leaving 16 bases between. CDR3 residues: CASTLISVGSYEQYF. The sequenced part of the CDR3 DNA is TGTGCCAGCACTCTTATTAGCGTCGGCTCCTACGAG.

This clone was observed a handful of times. The CDR3 goes on 3 residues after the read ends, and that part is filled in from the germline J gene. V gene TRBV2 combines with J gene TRBJ1-1, with 8 nucleotides matching TRBD1. Germline V CDR1 and CDR2: SNHLY, FYNNEI. The CDR3 runs 13 residues. J was trimmed by 5 bases and V by 6 bases; bases with no gene match: 5. The CDR3 reads CASRTGVWTEAFF. The covered CDR3 bases are TGTGCCAGCAGGACAGGGGTTTGGACTGAA.

This clone was seen more than once but under ten times. The read falls 3 residues short of the CDR3 end, and the missing part is taken from the germline J gene. The chain employs TRBV19 and TRBJ1-1; no reliable D call. The V gene lost 4 bases and the J gene lost 7 bases, with 16 bases spanning the gap. The length of the CDR3 is 14 residues. Germline lookup yields CDR1 LNHDA and CDR2 SQIVND (reference sequence). Incomplete CDR3 DNA: TGTGCCAGTAGTACCCTTATCACAAGATATGAA. Translating gives CASSTLITRYE. The whole CDR3 reads CASSTLITRYEAFF. Combining the CDR3 with reference TRBV19 and TRBJ1-1 gives the whole variable domain DGGITQSPKYLFRKEGQNVTLSCEQNLNHDAMYWYRQDPGQGLRLIYYSQIVNDFQKGDIAEGYSVSREKKESFPLTVTSAQKNPTAFYLCASSTLITRYEAFFGQGTRLTVV.

This clone was recorded a few times. The sequenced fragment ends 3 residues before the CDR3 boundary, so the rest is inferred from the germline J gene. The genes are TRBV2 and TRBJ1-4; D call uncertain. There are 13 residues in the CDR3. The V and J ends lost 4 bases and 8 bases respectively, with 11 bases between them. Germline CDR1 and CDR2: SNHLY and FYNNEI. The CDR3 DNA, read in part, is TGTGCCAGCAGTGTCCGTCCCCCCGAAAAA. Protein sequence: CASSVRPPEK. The CDR3 as a whole reads CASSVRPPEKLFF. Full variable domain (rest looked up from reference TRBV2 and TRBJ1-4): EPEVTQTPSHQVTQMGQEVILRCVPISNHLYFYWYRQILGQKVEFLVSFYNNEISEKSEIFDDQFSVERPDGSNFTLKIRSTKLEDSAMYFCASSVRPPEKLFFGSGTQLSVL.

This clone was recorded at least ten times. The CDR3 goes on 3 residues after the read ends, and that part is filled in from the germline J gene. The rearrangement links TRBV29-1 to TRBJ2-3, with a weak D call TRBD2 (6 bases). V lost 8 bases and J lost 3, with 12 bases in between. The germline CDR1 and CDR2 sequences are SQVTM and ANQGSEA. CDR3 length equals 12 residues. CDR3 DNA, as far as it was read: TGCAGCCAGGATGGAGGGACAGATACG. Translated, it gives CSQDGGTDT. The whole CDR3 sequence reads CSQDGGTDTQYF.

Concerning this clone: The read is 3 residues too short to cover the CDR3 end, so that end is filled in from the germline J gene. The genes are TRBV7-2 and TRBJ2-1; 9 nucleotides match TRBD2. V shed 5 bases, J shed 8 bases, and the junction held 10 bases outside the gene matches. The CDR3 sequence is 15 residues long. Germline V gene lookup returns CDR1 SGHTA and CDR2 FQGNSA. CDR3 DNA (partial): TGTGCCAGCAGCCTTTCCGGGACTAGCTTCCATGAG. Protein: CASSLSGTSFHE. The whole CDR3 sequence is CASSLSGTSFHEQFF.

This clone was picked up a small number of times. With the read ending 3 residues before the CDR3 end, the germline J gene is used to fill in that end. The chain links TRBV20-1 to TRBJ2-7; 14 bases map to TRBD2. There are 18 residues in the CDR3. Trimming at V came to 3 bases and at J to 3 bases, leaving 13 bases not matched to a gene. Germline V gives CDR1 DFQATT, CDR2 SNEGSKA (reference sequence). The sequenced part of the CDR3 DNA is TGCAGTGCTAGGACGGGAGGTTCAGGACTAGCGGGGGGCTACGAG. Its protein is CSARTGGSGLAGGYE. The entire CDR3 reads CSARTGGSGLAGGYEQYF.

The sample holds a few counts of this clone. Sequencing ends 3 residues short of the CDR3 end; the germline J gene provides the rest. The V and J genes are TRBV7-6 and TRBJ1-1, with no clear D. Germline loops: CDR1 SGHVS, CDR2 FNYEAQ. V lost 2 bases to trimming and J lost 3 bases, with 7 bases between them. This CDR3 contains 13 residues. This CDR3 reads CASSLSKDTEAFF. The sequenced part of the CDR3 DNA is TGTGCCAGCAGCTTAAGTAAGGACACTGAA.

On this clone itself: With the read ending 3 residues before the CDR3 end, the germline J gene is used to fill in that end. V usage is TRBV7-3 and J usage is TRBJ2-5, with 9 bases fitting TRBD1. Germline CDR1 reads SGHTA; CDR2 reads FQGTGA. The CDR3 loop spans 13 amino acids. V gave up 0 bases and J gave up 7 bases; unmatched junction bases: 0. The CDR3 loop is CASSLTTGGTQYF. The sequenced CDR3 bases are TGTGCCAGCAGCTTAACGACAGGGGGGACC.

Concerning this clone itself: The read halts 3 residues ahead of the CDR3 end, with the missing end drawn from the germline J gene. The rearrangement uses TRBV7-6 and TRBJ2-5, with unresolved D. Trimming removed 5 bases at V and 0 bases at J, with 10 bases between. The V gene's germline CDR1 is SGHVS and CDR2 FNYEAQ. The CDR3 totals 14 residues. This CDR3 is CASSKTLYQETQYF. The CDR3 bases that were read are TGTGCCAGCAGCAAGACTTTGTACCAAGAGACC. The full variable domain, in which reference TRBV7-6 and TRBJ2-5 provide the parts outside the CDR3, is GAGVSQSPRYKVTKRGQDVALRCDPISGHVSLYWYRQALGQGPEFLTYFNYEAQQDKSGLPNDRFSAERPEGSISTLTIQRTEQRDSAMYRCASSKTLYQETQYFGPGTRLLVL.

This clone was seen a few times. Sequencing ends 3 residues short of the CDR3 end; the germline J gene provides the rest. The rearrangement links TRBV6-1 to TRBJ1-2; D perhaps matches TRBD1 (6 bases). V was pared by 2 bases and J by 4 bases, with 17 bases between. This CDR3 is 16 amino acids long. Germline CDR1 MNHNS, CDR2 SASEGT. The part of the CDR3 DNA that was read is TGTGCCAGCAGTGAATGGGGGACAACGGGACCCTATGGC. Translating it yields CASSEWGTTGPYG. From start to end, the CDR3 is CASSEWGTTGPYGYTF.

A few counts support this clone. The CDR3 end lies 3 residues beyond the end of the read and is filled in from the germline J gene. The rearrangement joins TRBV2 to TRBJ2-7; TRBD1 is a possible D gene (6 bases). CDR3 length: 12 amino acids. The ends were cut back, 4 bases at V and 6 bases at J, with 10 bases in the middle. Germline loops: CDR1 SNHLY, CDR2 FYNNEI. CDR3 bases read: TGTGCCAGCAGTGGGACAGTGGGCGAG. Amino acid sequence: CASSGTVGE. The CDR3 in full is CASSGTVGEQYF. The whole variable domain, remainder taken from reference TRBV2 and TRBJ2-7, is EPEVTQTPSHQVTQMGQEVILRCVPISNHLYFYWYRQILGQKVEFLVSFYNNEISEKSEIFDDQFSVERPDGSNFTLKIRSTKLEDSAMYFCASSGTVGEQYFGPGTRLTVT.

This clone has just a few counts. The covered CDR3 bases are TGTGCCAGTAGTATAGAGCCAGGGAGGTATAGCAATCAGCCC. Translating gives CASSIEPGRYSNQP. The entire CDR3 protein is CASSIEPGRYSNQPQHF. V and J are TRBV19 and TRBJ1-5, with D maybe TRBD1 (5 bases). The read ends 3 residues before the CDR3 terminus; that terminus is restored from the germline J gene. This CDR3 has 17 residues. The germline V and J ends were trimmed by 0 bases and 0 bases, with 12 bases remaining between them. CDR1 and CDR2 from the germline V gene are LNHDA and SQIVND (reference sequence).

The table lists this clone with many counts. The read ends 3 residues shy of where the CDR3 ends; the end is completed using the germline J gene. This sequence joins TRBV2 and TRBJ1-4; no definite D call. The CDR3 is made up of 14 amino acids. Germline V lookup: CDR1 SNHLY, CDR2 FYNNEI. V gave up 6 bases and J gave up 10 bases, with 18 bases separating them. CDR3 region: CASSPVLGAGKLFF. Incomplete CDR3 DNA: TGTGCCAGCAGCCCCGTGCTGGGCGCCGGAAAA.

There are many counts of this clone. Sequencing ends 3 residues short of the CDR3 end; the germline J gene provides the rest. The chain carries TRBV30 and TRBJ1-1; D uncertain. The germline gives CDR1 GTSNPN, CDR2 SVGIG (reference sequence). This CDR3 is 15 amino acids long. The V end lost 3 bases, the J end lost 2 bases, and 16 bases lay between the germline ends. CDR3 bases read: TGTGCCTGGAGCGGCGGAAGAACCCTTAACACTGAA. Residues: CAWSGGRTLNTE. The whole CDR3 sequence is CAWSGGRTLNTEAFF.

This clone was counted many times. With the read ending 3 residues before the CDR3 end, the germline J gene is used to fill in that end. The rearrangement uses TRBV19 and TRBJ2-6, with 7 bases aligning to TRBD2. This CDR3 spans 15 amino acids. Unmatched junction bases numbered 1, after V lost 3 bases and J lost 2 bases. The germline V gene has CDR1 LNHDA and CDR2 SQIVND (reference sequence). The CDR3 here is CASSMGGTGANVLTF. Partial CDR3 DNA: TGTGCCAGTAGTATGGGGGGGACTGGGGCCAACGTC.

This clone showed up just a few times. The read ends 3 residues early relative to the CDR3; the germline J gene fills the gap. The chain joins TRBV7-3 to TRBJ2-7; 9 positions agree with TRBD2. The CDR3 extends over 14 amino acids. The J segment lost 2 bases and the V segment lost 8 bases, leaving 7 bases of the junction unmatched. In germline, CDR1 is SGHTA, CDR2 FQGTGA. The CDR3 DNA, read in part, is TGTGCCAGCGCAAAGGCGGGGGGGCCCTACGAG. Translated: CASAKAGGPYE. The entire CDR3 protein reads CASAKAGGPYEQYF.

This clone was detected many times. The read halts 3 residues ahead of the CDR3 end, with the missing end drawn from the germline J gene. The chain is built from TRBV30 and TRBJ1-2, with D perhaps matching TRBD1 (5 bases). Trimming removed 0 bases at V and 7 bases at J, with 12 bases between. Germline lookup yields CDR1 GTSNPN and CDR2 SVGIG (reference sequence). The CDR3 runs 13 residues. CDR3 DNA (partial): TGTGCCTGGAGTGTATTGGCTGGGGCTGGC. This translates into CAWSVLAGAG. The full CDR3 protein is CAWSVLAGAGYTF. The whole variable domain, filled in from reference TRBV30 and TRBJ1-2, reads SQTIHQWPATLVQPVGSPLSLECTVEGTSNPNLYWYRQAAGRGLQLLFYSVGIGQISSEVPQNLSASRPQDRQFILSSKKLLLSDSGFYLCAWSVLAGAGYTFGSGTRLTVV.

A word on this clone: The CDR3 end falls 3 residues outside the read, so it is completed with the germline J gene. The chain employs TRBV20-1 and TRBJ2-5, with TRBD2 matching over 11 bases. Trimming took 4 bases from V and 3 from J; bases not matched to a gene: 1. There are 13 residues in the CDR3. Germline V gene lookup returns CDR1 DFQATT and CDR2 SNEGSKA (reference sequence). The CDR3 reads CSAISGGEETQYF. The sequenced part of the CDR3 DNA is TGCAGTGCTATTAGCGGGGGGGAAGAGACC.

This clone was seen more than once but under ten times. The read is 3 residues too short to cover the CDR3 end, so that end is filled in from the germline J gene. The genes are TRBV7-6 and TRBJ1-1; D gene unclear. The CDR3 is made up of 15 amino acids. CDR1 and CDR2 from the germline V gene are SGHVS and FNYEAQ. V was cut by 4 bases and J by 1 base, with 13 bases left in between. The CDR3 bases that were read are TGTGCCAGCAGCTCAGATTGGGCGACGAACACTGAA. Protein sequence: CASSSDWATNTE. The whole CDR3 region reads CASSSDWATNTEAFF.

As to this clone: The CDR3 end falls 3 residues outside the read, so it is completed with the germline J gene. The V and J genes are TRBV6-2 or TRBV6-3 and TRBJ1-5; 7 nucleotides align to TRBD1. The V segment lost 7 bases and the J segment 4 bases; nucleotides outside the gene matches: 7. The germline V gene has CDR1 MNHEY and CDR2 SVGEGT. This CDR3 has 14 residues. Partial CDR3 DNA: TGTGCCAGCACCAGGGGGGCCACAAATCAGCCC. Translation gives CASTRGATNQP. The full CDR3 reads CASTRGATNQPQHF.

Note on this clone: The read halts 3 residues ahead of the CDR3 end, with the missing end drawn from the germline J gene. This chain uses TRBV2 with TRBJ1-6, with 8 bases that match TRBD1. In germline, CDR1 is SNHLY, CDR2 FYNNEI. The CDR3 is 15 amino acids. Germline trimming cut 4 bases from V and 8 bases from J; bases unmatched to any gene: 7. The CDR3 sequence: CASSARTGLDSPLHF. The covered CDR3 bases are TGTGCCAGCAGTGCAAGGACAGGGCTTGATTCACCC. The full variable domain, rest sourced from reference TRBV2 and TRBJ1-6, is EPEVTQTPSHQVTQMGQEVILRCVPISNHLYFYWYRQILGQKVEFLVSFYNNEISEKSEIFDDQFSVERPDGSNFTLKIRSTKLEDSAMYFCASSARTGLDSPLHFGNGTRLTVT.

With regard to this clone: The read ends 3 residues shy of where the CDR3 ends; the end is completed using the germline J gene. The chain recombines TRBV7-7 with TRBJ1-2, with 9 bases fitting TRBD1. CDR1 and CDR2 from the germline V gene are SSHAT and FNYEAQ (reference sequence). This CDR3 contains 14 residues. The sequenced CDR3 bases are TGTGCCAGCAGCTTAACACAGGGGGCGAGGGGC. It codes for CASSLTQGARG. The full CDR3 reads CASSLTQGARGYTF.

This clone was picked up a small number of times. The CDR3 is cut off 3 residues early in the read; its end comes from the germline J gene. The chain carries TRBV6-1 and TRBJ2-3, with D possibly being TRBD1 (6 bases). The germline V gene encodes CDR1 MNHNS and CDR2 SASEGT. V was shortened by 2 bases and J by 4 bases, with 16 bases between the two germline ends. This CDR3 comprises 16 residues. The CDR3 region is CASSERVDRHADTQYF. Incomplete CDR3 DNA: TGTGCCAGCAGTGAACGGGTCGACAGGCATGCAGATACG.

This clone was detected a few times. The read terminates 3 residues ahead of where the CDR3 ends, so the germline J gene completes it. This chain connects TRBV2 to TRBJ1-2; D possibly corresponds to TRBD1 (5 bases). V was cut by 2 bases and J by 4 bases, with 14 bases left in between. The CDR3 loop spans 15 amino acids. Germline V gives CDR1 SNHLY, CDR2 FYNNEI. CDR3 sequence reads: CASSEFEGQGYGYTF. The part of the CDR3 DNA that was read is TGTGCCAGCAGTGAATTTGAGGGGCAGGGCTATGGC.

This clone was observed many times. With the read ending 3 residues before the CDR3 end, the germline J gene is used to fill in that end. The chain has TRBV5-1 and TRBJ2-5; no reliable D call. Per the germline V gene, CDR1 is SGHRS and CDR2 is YFSETQ. The CDR3 consists of 14 residues. V lost 6 bases and J lost 5, with 17 bases in between. The CDR3: CASKTTTLRETQYF. CDR3 DNA (partial): TGCGCCAGCAAAACAACGACCCTGCGGGAGACC.

This clone has only a few counts. The observed sequence ends 3 residues before the CDR3 terminus, with the missing tail filled in from the germline J gene. V gene TRBV7-9 combines with J gene TRBJ1-1; D is uncertain. Trimming removed 3 bases at V and 5 bases at J, with 4 bases between. The germline gives CDR1 SEHNR, CDR2 FQNEAQ (reference sequence). The CDR3 runs to 11 residues. The sequenced part of the CDR3 DNA is TGTGCCAGCAGCTTCAGAACTGAA. This translates into CASSFRTE. The full CDR3 reads CASSFRTEAFF.

In this sample, this clone turned up a few times. The missing CDR3 end, 3 residues past where the read stops, is filled in from the germline J gene. The gene calls are TRBV18 and TRBJ2-5, with 8 bases aligning to TRBD2. This CDR3 comprises 13 residues. Germline trimming cut 5 bases from V and 2 bases from J; bases unmatched to any gene: 1. Germline loops: CDR1 KGHSH, CDR2 LQKENI. CDR3 DNA (partial): TGTGCCAGCTCAACGGGGGGGCAAGAGACC. This translates into CASSTGGQET. The full CDR3 protein is CASSTGGQETQYF.

This clone was counted a few times. The read finishes 3 residues shy of the CDR3 end, and the germline J gene is used to complete it. The V call is TRBV13, the J call TRBJ2-5; the match to TRBD2 covers 8 bases. Germline V gene lookup returns CDR1 PRHDT and CDR2 FYEKMQ (reference sequence). Losses at the gene ends were 4 bases for V and 3 bases for J; bases not matched to a gene: 4. The length of the CDR3 is 14 residues. CDR3 sequence reads: CASSSLTSEETQYF. CDR3 bases read: TGTGCCAGCAGCTCCCTGACTAGCGAAGAGACC. The complete variable domain, with remaining parts taken from reference TRBV13 and TRBJ2-5, reads AAGVIQSPRHLIKEKRETATLKCYPIPRHDTVYWYQQGPGQDPQFLISFYEKMQSDKGSIPDRFSAQQFSDYHSELNMSSLELGDSALYFCASSSLTSEETQYFGPGTRLLVL.

This clone was recorded many times. The read ends 3 residues shy of where the CDR3 ends; the end is completed using the germline J gene. The rearrangement links TRBV5-5 to TRBJ2-3; 7 bases align to TRBD1. The junction had 2 bases not matched to a gene; V was cut back by 4 bases and J by 0 bases. Per the germline V gene, CDR1 is SGHKS and CDR2 is YYEKEE (reference sequence). The length of the CDR3 is 14 residues. The CDR3 protein is CASSRGQSTDTQYF. The part of the CDR3 DNA that was read is TGTGCCAGCAGCAGGGGACAGAGCACAGATACG.